This T cell receptor beta chain was captured in a study of T-cell memory formation after mild COVID-19. In TCRdb, the 5' RACE reads were re-called with MiXCR into one record per CDR3 protein. The repertoire includes over 300,000 distinct CDR3 sequences, about 20% of them detected once, and 21% sits in the top ten. Only a few counts were recorded for this clonotype. With V trimmed by 6 bases and J by 2 bases, 10 bases remained unmatched. The CDR3 totals 16 residues. V and J are TRBV12-3 or TRBV12-4 and TRBJ2-3; 8 nucleotides match TRBD1. This clonotype was obtained from a man aged 18 to 30 who had mild COVID-19 (a few samples of this study predate the infection). Cell type and time point are not known. Sequences were obtained from PBMCs or a T cell subset sorted from them (not recorded which). The CDR3 is CASSLSRDRYTDTQYF. The CDR3 DNA follows: TGTGCCAGCAGCTTGTCCAGGGACAGGTACACAGATACGCAGTATTTT.